This T cell receptor (beta chain) was obtained from a study of cytomegalovirus exposure and HLA in healthy donors. Study outcomes and limitations: Researchers counted around 180 TCR beta chains as cytomegalovirus-associated.

As regards this clone: Its matching antigen is unknown.

In the PCR, 60 Vbeta and 13 Jbeta primers were used. Profiled with immunoSEQ multiplex PCR; TCRdb holds only in-frame clones, not every one. The sample lists fewer than 150,000 clones; 55% to 75% were seen once. This CDR3 comprises 14 residues. The germline gives CDR1 MNHNY, CDR2 SVGAGI (reference sequence). V trimming: 9 bases; J trimming: 5 bases; junction bases outside the gene matches: 11. The chain couples TRBV6-6 to TRBJ1-1, with 8 bases identical to TRBD1. Sequencing was done on a sample of PBMCs. The receptor comes from a woman aged 40 to 55 in good health and CMV-seropositive. The CDR3 sequence is CASLFRGRVTEAFF. In DNA form, the CDR3 reads TGTGCCAGTCTATTCAGGGGGCGAGTGACTGAAGCTTTCTTT.